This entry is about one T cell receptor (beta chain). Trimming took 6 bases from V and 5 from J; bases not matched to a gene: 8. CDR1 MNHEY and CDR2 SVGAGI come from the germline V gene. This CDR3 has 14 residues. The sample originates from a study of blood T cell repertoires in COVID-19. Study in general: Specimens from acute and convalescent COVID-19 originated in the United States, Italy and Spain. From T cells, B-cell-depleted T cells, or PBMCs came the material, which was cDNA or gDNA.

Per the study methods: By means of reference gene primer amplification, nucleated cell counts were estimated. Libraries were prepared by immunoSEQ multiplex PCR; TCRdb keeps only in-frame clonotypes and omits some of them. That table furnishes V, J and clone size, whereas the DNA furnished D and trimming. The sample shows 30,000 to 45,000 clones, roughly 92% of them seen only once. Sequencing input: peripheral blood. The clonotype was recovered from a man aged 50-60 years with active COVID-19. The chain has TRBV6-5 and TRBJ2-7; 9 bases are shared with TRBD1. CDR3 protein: CASSHRDRAHEQYF. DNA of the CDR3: TGTGCCAGCAGCCATCGGGACAGGGCCCACGAGCAGTACTTC.